This TCR beta chain came from a study of cytomegalovirus exposure and HLA in healthy donors. The PCR employed 60 Vbeta primers together with 13 Jbeta primers. Assay used: immunoSEQ multiplex PCR; TCRdb lists only in-frame clones, some missing. The sample records 110,000 or so clones, about 12% being singletons. Findings and limits, study-wide: The authors reported that TCR beta sequences could predict HLA-A and HLA-B alleles. These predictions were accurate for most subjects in the first cohort. Highest at DRB1 and lowest at HLA-C, TCR association rates differed among HLA loci in a later analysis.

This clone has only a few counts. Its antigen is unknown. The V gene end was trimmed by 8 bases and the J gene end by 6 bases; junction bases not matched to a gene: 14. The CDR3 has 15 residues. Germline V lookup: CDR1 MNHEY, CDR2 SVGAGI. This receptor was obtained from a man between 40 and 49 years old in good health and CMV-seropositive. Sequenced: PBMCs. The chain carries TRBV6-5 and TRBJ2-3, with 7 bases aligning to TRBD2. CDR3 DNA: TGTGCCAGCGGTCGGGACTACCCGGAGGGGGATACGCAGTATTTT. Its translation is CASGRDYPEGDTQYF.